Below, 15 T cell receptor beta chains from the same sample are listed, as sequenced in a study of post-analysis software for immune sequencing data. General observations from the study: The five TRBV segments detected at higher frequency in patients than in controls included TRBV5-6, TRBV5-1 and TRBV20-1.

These receptors are not linked to any known antigen. The TCR beta cDNA libraries carried unique molecular identifiers. Each CDR3 protein is one row after TCRdb ran MiXCR on the PCR reads. The repertoire consists of under 200,000 distinct CDR3 sequences, with approximately 30% occurring once and the leading ten covering 3.4%. Sequencing was done on a sample of blood. The receptor set was obtained from a girl aged 2-17 years with multiple sclerosis.

This clonotype was detected a few times. A clone one base away is much larger, so this may be a read error. The chain links TRBV20-1 to TRBJ2-7, with D unresolved. The germline V gene has CDR1 DFQATT and CDR2 SNEGSKA (reference sequence). This CDR3 has 13 residues. V was cut by 3 bases and J by 5 bases, with 14 bases left in between. The CDR3 bases are TGCAGTGCTAGTGCGGCTTTGCGTAACGAGCAGTACTTC. Protein sequence: CSASAALRNEQYF.

Regarding this clonotype: This sequence may be a read error, since a much larger clone differs from it by one base. The rearrangement uses TRBV4-1 and TRBJ2-4; D ambiguous. The J call may be incorrect, as the DNA end agrees better with TRBJ2-7. This CDR3 spans 18 amino acids. Germline V CDR1 and CDR2: MGHRA, YSYEKL. CDR3 nucleotides: TGCGCCAGCAGCCAAATCGACTTTGTAGGTCCTCCCGCCCACGAGCAGTACTTC. Protein sequence: CASSQIDFVGPPAHEQYF.

The J gene is TRBJ2-5, the V gene TRBV6-5, with 10 bases aligning to TRBD1. J lost 4 bases, V lost 6 bases, and 8 bases had no gene match. CDR1 and CDR2 from the germline V gene are MNHEY and SVGAGI. The length of the CDR3 is 15 residues. The CDR3 reads CASSRRDRGGETQYF. CDR3 bases: TGTGCCAGCAGCCGTCGGGACAGGGGTGGAGAGACCCAGTACTTC.

This clonotype came up a few times. The V call is TRBV12-3 or TRBV12-4, the J call TRBJ1-3; D not resolved. Deletions cut 6 bases from V and 0 bases from J, with 18 bases between. The CDR3 length is 17 residues. This CDR3 reads CASSQPLGRNSGNTIYF. CDR3 nucleotide sequence: TGTGCCAGCAGCCAACCCTTAGGACGGAACTCTGGAAACACCATATATTTT.

This clonotype has ten or more counts. This chain links TRBV5-5 with TRBJ2-7; D ambiguous. Per germline, CDR1 SGHKS and CDR2 YYEKEE (reference sequence). V lost 1 base and J lost 3, with 5 bases in between. This CDR3 spans 12 amino acids. The DNA of the CDR3 is TGTGCCAGCAGCTTGTGGAACTACGAGCAGTACTTC. This translates into CASSLWNYEQYF.

The chain has TRBV10-2 and TRBJ2-3; 8 nucleotides agree with TRBD1. The germline gives CDR1 WSHSY, CDR2 SAAADI. V was clipped by 6 bases and J by 0 bases; unmatched bases: 2. This CDR3 has 14 residues. This CDR3 reads CASRRDRSTDTQYF. The DNA for the CDR3 is TGCGCCAGCAGGAGGGACAGGAGCACAGATACGCAGTATTTT.

The V gene is TRBV12-3 or TRBV12-4, the J gene TRBJ1-1; 8 bases line up with TRBD1. The CDR3 consists of 12 residues. The V gene end was trimmed by 6 bases and the J gene end by 7 bases; junction bases not matched to a gene: 4. The CDR3 here is CASSPTGVEAFF. The CDR3, as DNA: TGTGCCAGCAGCCCGACAGGGGTTGAAGCTTTCTTT.

About this clonotype: This may be a read error, as it is one base from a much larger clone. The chain carries TRBV7-2 and TRBJ2-3; 12 bases are shared with TRBD2. Germline V gene data show CDR1 as SGHTA and CDR2 as FQGNSA. The CDR3 length is 18 residues. The CDR3 region is CASSSEPGLAGLTGTQYF. The CDR3 nucleotides read TGTGCCAGCAGCTCCGAACCGGGACTAGCGGGCCTCACAGGTACGCAGTATTTT.

This clonotype was seen repeatedly, ten times or more. The chain couples TRBV5-1 to TRBJ2-1; D unresolved. CDR3 length equals 12 residues. The germline V gene encodes CDR1 SGHRS and CDR2 YFSETQ. The V and J ends lost 4 bases and 5 bases respectively, with 7 bases between them. The CDR3, as DNA: TGCGCCAGCAGCCCCCTAGACAATGAGCAGTTCTTC. Residues: CASSPLDNEQFF.

As for this clonotype: A read error may explain this, as a much larger clone is one base away. The chain couples TRBV6-5 to TRBJ1-5; no firm D call. The CDR3 is 14 residues long. CDR1 and CDR2 (germline): MNHEY, SVGAGI. The CDR3 loop reads CAGRLSFSGQPQHF. The CDR3 DNA reads as TGTGCCGGCAGATTGTCCTTCTCGGGGCAGCCCCAGCATTTT.

This clonotype was observed at least ten times. The V and J genes are TRBV20-1 and TRBJ2-7; D not certain. The germline V gene encodes CDR1 DFQATT and CDR2 SNEGSKA (reference sequence). V was cut by 4 bases and J by 7 bases, with 17 bases left in between. CDR3 length: 13 amino acids. CDR3 DNA: TGCAGTGCTATGGTCGGGTCGTCTGGAGAGCAGTACTTC. Translation gives CSAMVGSSGEQYF.

This clonotype was recorded a few times. V and J are TRBV10-1 and TRBJ2-1; 11 nucleotides agree with TRBD2. The tail of the sequence fits TRBJ2-7 better, so the J call may be wrong. Germline V gives CDR1 WNHNN, CDR2 SYGVQD (reference sequence). This CDR3 is built from 15 residues. In DNA, the CDR3 is TGCGCCAGCAGCGGGCCGGGACTAGCGGACAATGAGCAGTACTTC. It is translated as CASSGPGLADNEQYF.

The chain uses TRBV7-2 and TRBJ2-1, with 12 bases that match TRBD2. The J segment lost 3 bases and the V segment lost 4 bases, leaving 4 bases of the junction unmatched. The CDR3 totals 16 residues. Per the germline V gene, CDR1 is SGHTA and CDR2 is FQGNSA. CDR3 protein: CASSSKGLAGYNEQFF. CDR3 nucleotide sequence: TGTGCCAGCAGCTCGAAGGGACTAGCGGGCTACAATGAGCAGTTCTTC.

Regarding this clonotype: The final CDR3 position lacks the conserved phenylalanine or tryptophan, pointing to a likely read error. The DNA is left out, because the CDR3 cannot be placed on it with certainty; the CDR3 is given as TCRdb lists it. The V call is TRBV3-1, the J call TRBJ2-1; TRBD1 is the table's D call, not checked against the DNA. The CDR3 is 15 amino acids long, termini counted. Germline V lookup: CDR1 LGHDT, CDR2 YNNKEL (reference sequence). The CDR3 reads CASSLRGRGGYTFGS.

The sample holds a few counts of this clonotype. This chain joins TRBV5-1 and TRBJ2-3; perhaps TRBD2 as D (7 bases). Germline CDR1 and CDR2: SGHRS and YFSETQ. Trimming took off 7 bases at V and 4 bases at J, with 22 bases between the two ends. This CDR3 comprises 16 residues. The CDR3 reads CASSSGRKGGADTQYF. CDR3 DNA sequence: TGCGCCAGCTCCTCGGGGAGAAAGGGGGGGGCAGATACGCAGTATTTT.